The entry below describes one T cell receptor beta chain. Its specificity is unknown. Here immunoSEQ multiplex PCR was the method, and the copy in TCRdb shows in-frame clones only, minus some. The sample consists of some 25,000 clones, more than 80% of them appearing once. The data stem from a study of chemoradiotherapy in HPV16-positive cancers. About the research overall: Candidate HPV-specific clones and shared TCR motifs came from two HPV16-positive patients.

CDR3 length equals 16 residues. From germline, CDR1 is SGHRS and CDR2 YFSETQ. V dropped 5 bases and J dropped 4; count of bases not matched to a gene: 7. Broader study findings: Candidate HPV-specific clones and E7-related TCR motifs grew in tumor during treatment.

The chain joins TRBV5-1 to TRBJ2-2; 11 nucleotides line up with TRBD1. This specimen was blood, taken from a patient who underwent chemoradiotherapy. The clonotype originates from a human donor with HPV-associated anogenital cancer. The CDR3 is CASRLRGTGGTGELFF. CDR3 in DNA: TGCGCCAGCAGGCTGCGCGGGACAGGGGGCACCGGGGAGCTGTTTTTT.